This T cell receptor beta chain came from a study of blood T cell repertoires in COVID-19. Assay used: immunoSEQ multiplex PCR; TCRdb lists only in-frame clones, some missing. This table holds 100,000 or so clones, approximately 85% found once. This CDR3 is built from 13 residues. Between the trimmed V and J ends, which lost 6 bases and 3 bases, there was a span of 9 bases. Germline lookup yields CDR1 SNHLY and CDR2 FYNNEI. The clonotype originates from a woman aged 60-70 years with acute or convalescent COVID-19. The chain employs TRBV2 and TRBJ1-5, with a tentative D call TRBD1 (5 bases). The sequencing sample was made of peripheral blood. This CDR3 is CASRAGINQPQHF. The CDR3 nucleotides read TGTGCCAGCAGAGCAGGGATCAATCAGCCCCAGCATTTT.